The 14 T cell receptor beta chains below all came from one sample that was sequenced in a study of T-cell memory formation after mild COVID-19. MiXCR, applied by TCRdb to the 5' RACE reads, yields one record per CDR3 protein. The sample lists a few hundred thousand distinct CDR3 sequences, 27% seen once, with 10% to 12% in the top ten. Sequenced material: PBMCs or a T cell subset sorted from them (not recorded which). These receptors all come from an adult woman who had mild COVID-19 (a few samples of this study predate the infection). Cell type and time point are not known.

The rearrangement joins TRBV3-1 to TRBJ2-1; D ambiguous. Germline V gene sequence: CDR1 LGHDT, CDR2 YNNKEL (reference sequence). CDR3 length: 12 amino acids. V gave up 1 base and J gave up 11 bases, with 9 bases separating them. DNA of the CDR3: TGTGCCAGCAGCCAAGGCCAAGCTAAGCAGTTCTTC. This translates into CASSQGQAKQFF.

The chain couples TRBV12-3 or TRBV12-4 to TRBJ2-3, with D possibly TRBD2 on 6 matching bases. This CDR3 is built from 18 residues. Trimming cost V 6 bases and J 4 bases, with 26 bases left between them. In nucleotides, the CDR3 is TGTGCCAGCAGGGTAACGATGGGGGGTGATCTCACCGCAGATACGCAGTATTTT. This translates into CASRVTMGGDLTADTQYF.

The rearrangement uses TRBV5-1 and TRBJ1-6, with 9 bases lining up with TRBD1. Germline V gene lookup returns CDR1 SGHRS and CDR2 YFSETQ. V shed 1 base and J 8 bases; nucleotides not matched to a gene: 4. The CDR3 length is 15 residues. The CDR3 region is CASSLRTGGDSPLHF. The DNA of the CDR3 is TGCGCCAGCAGCTTGAGAACAGGGGGCGATTCACCCCTCCACTTT.

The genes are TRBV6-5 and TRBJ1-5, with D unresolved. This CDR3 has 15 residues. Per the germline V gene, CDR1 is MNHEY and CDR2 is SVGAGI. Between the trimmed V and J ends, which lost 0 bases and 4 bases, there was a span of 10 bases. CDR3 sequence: CASSYSMAGNQPQHF. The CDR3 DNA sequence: TGTGCCAGCAGTTACTCGATGGCGGGGAATCAGCCCCAGCATTTT.

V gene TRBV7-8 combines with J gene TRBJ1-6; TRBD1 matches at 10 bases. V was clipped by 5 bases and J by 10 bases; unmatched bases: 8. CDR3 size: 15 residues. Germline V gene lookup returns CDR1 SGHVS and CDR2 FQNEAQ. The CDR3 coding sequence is TGTGCCAGCAGCCCGGACAGGGGGATAGGCTCACCCCTCCACTTT. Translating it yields CASSPDRGIGSPLHF.

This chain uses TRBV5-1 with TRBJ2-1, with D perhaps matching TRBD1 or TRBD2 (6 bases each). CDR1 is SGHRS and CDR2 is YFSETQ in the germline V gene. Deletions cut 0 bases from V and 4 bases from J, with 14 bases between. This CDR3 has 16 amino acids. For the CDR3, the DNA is TGCGCCAGCAGCTTGGTGGGGGGCGGCACATACAATGAGCAGTTCTTC. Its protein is CASSLVGGGTYNEQFF. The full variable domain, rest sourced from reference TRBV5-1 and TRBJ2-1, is KAGVTQTPRYLIKTRGQQVTLSCSPISGHRSVSWYQQTPGQGLQFLFEYFSETQRNKGNFPGRFSGRQFSNSRSEMNVSTLELGDSALYLCASSLVGGGTYNEQFFGPGTRLTVL.

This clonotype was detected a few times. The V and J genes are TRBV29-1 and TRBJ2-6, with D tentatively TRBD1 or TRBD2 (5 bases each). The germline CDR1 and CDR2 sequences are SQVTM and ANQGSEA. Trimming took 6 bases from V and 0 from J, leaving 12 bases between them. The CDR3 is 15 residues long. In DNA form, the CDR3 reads TGCAGCGTAGGTGGGACGCTCTCTGGGGCCAACGTCCTGACTTTC. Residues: CSVGGTLSGANVLTF.

CDR3 sequence reads: CASSPPGNEQFF. For the CDR3, the DNA is TGTGCCAGCTCACCACCAGGGAATGAGCAGTTCTTC. The J gene is TRBJ2-1, the V gene TRBV18; D ambiguous. The CDR3 covers 12 residues. V was shortened by 0 bases and J by 7 bases, with 4 bases between the two germline ends. CDR1 and CDR2 from the germline V gene are KGHSH and LQKENI. Looking up the rest from reference TRBV18 and TRBJ2-1 gives the full variable domain: NAGVMQNPRHLVRRRGQEARLRCSPMKGHSHVYWYRQLPEEGLKFMVYLQKENIIDESGMPKERFSAEFPKEGPSILRIQQVVRGDSAAYFCASSPPGNEQFFGPGTRLTVL.

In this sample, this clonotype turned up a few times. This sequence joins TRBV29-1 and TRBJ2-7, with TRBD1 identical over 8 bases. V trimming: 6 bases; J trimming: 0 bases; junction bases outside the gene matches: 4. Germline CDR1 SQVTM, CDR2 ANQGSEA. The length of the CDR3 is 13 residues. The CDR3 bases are TGCAGCGTGACAGGGGCGAGCTCCTACGAGCAGTACTTC. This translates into CSVTGASSYEQYF.

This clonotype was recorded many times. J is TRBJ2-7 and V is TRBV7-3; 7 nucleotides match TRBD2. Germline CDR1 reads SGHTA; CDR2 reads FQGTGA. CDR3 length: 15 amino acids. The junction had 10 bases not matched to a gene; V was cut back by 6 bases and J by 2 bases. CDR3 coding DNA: TGTGCCAGCAGTCGCGGCGGGGGTTTTACCTACGAGCAGTACTTC. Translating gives CASSRGGGFTYEQYF.

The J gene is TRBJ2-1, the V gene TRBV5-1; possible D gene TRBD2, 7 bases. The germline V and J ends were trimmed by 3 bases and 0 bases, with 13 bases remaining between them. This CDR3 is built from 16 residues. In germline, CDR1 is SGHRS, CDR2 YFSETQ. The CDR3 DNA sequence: TGCGCCAGCAGCTCAAAGGGGGGGATCTCCTACAATGAGCAGTTCTTC. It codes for CASSSKGGISYNEQFF.

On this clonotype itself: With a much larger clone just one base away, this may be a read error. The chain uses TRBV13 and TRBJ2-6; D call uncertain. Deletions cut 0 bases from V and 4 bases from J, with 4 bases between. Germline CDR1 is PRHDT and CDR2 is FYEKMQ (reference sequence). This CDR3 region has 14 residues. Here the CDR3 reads CASSLGAGANVLTF. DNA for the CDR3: TGTGCCAGCAGCTTAGGGGCCGGGGCCAACGTCCTGACTTTC.

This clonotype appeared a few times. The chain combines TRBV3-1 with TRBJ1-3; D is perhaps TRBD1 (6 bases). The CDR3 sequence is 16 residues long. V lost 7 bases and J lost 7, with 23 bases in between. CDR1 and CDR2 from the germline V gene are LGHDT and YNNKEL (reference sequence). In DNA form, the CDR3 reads TGTGCCAGCATGCCATGGGCTGGGGGCGCGGGTAACACCATATATTTT. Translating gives CASMPWAGGAGNTIYF.

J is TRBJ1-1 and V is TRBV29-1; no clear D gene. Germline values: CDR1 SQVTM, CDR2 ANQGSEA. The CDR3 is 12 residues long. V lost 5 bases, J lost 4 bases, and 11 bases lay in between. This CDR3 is CSVRTGFTEAFF. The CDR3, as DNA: TGCAGCGTTCGAACGGGGTTCACTGAAGCTTTCTTT.